The rows below give T cell receptor beta chains drawn from one sample of a study of control samples from healthy donors and cancer patients. The data were produced by immunoSEQ multiplex PCR, yet TCRdb's version contains in-frame clones alone and is incomplete. Of under 200,000 clones listed, 80% to 95% are singletons. The sequenced sample was blood. These receptors were obtained from a woman aged 60-75 years in good health. CDR3s include the opening cysteine and the closing phenylalanine or tryptophan. The D gene is left open where the match is weak. Size is omitted from some rows. Given values are once, few, many or a class for expanded clones.

V: TRBV6-5; D: NA; size: NA; J: TRBJ2-1; length: 13; DNA: TGTGCCAGCAGACCGGACCATAACAATGAGCAGTTCTTC; CDR3: CASRPDHNNEQFF
V: TRBV19; D: TRBD1; size: NA; J: TRBJ1-5; length: 16; DNA: TGTGCCAGTCAGACACCGGGACAGGGGACCGGTCAGCCCCAGCATTTT; CDR3: CASQTPGQGTGQPQHF
V: TRBV19; D: NA; size: once; J: TRBJ1-5; length: 13; DNA: TGTGCCAGTAGTCAGCTTAGCAATCAGCCCCAGCATTTT; CDR3: CASSQLSNQPQHF
V: TRBV27; D: TRBD1; size: once; J: TRBJ2-2; length: 17; DNA: TGTGCCAGCAGCCCCCCCTTCGGGACAGGGGGTACCGGGGAGCTGTTTTTT; CDR3: CASSPPFGTGGTGELFF
V: TRBV3-1/TRBV3-2; D: NA; size: once; J: TRBJ2-5; length: 14; DNA: TGTGCCAGCAGCCAAAGGCCGGGGCAAGAGACCCAGTACTTC; CDR3: CASSQRPGQETQYF
V: TRBV7-2; D: NA; size: NA; J: TRBJ2-3; length: 16; DNA: TGTGCCAGCAGCTTAGTGACGTCAGTCGGCACAGATACGCAGTATTTT; CDR3: CASSLVTSVGTDTQYF
V: TRBV12-5; D: NA; size: NA; J: TRBJ2-7; length: 15; DNA: TGTGCTAGTGTCTCGAGGGGGGTAAGCTCCTACGAGCAGTACTTC; CDR3: CASVSRGVSSYEQYF
V: TRBV27; D: NA; size: NA; J: TRBJ1-4; length: 16; DNA: TGTGCCAGCAGTTTAAGGTCAGGAACAACTAATGAAAAACTGTTTTTT; CDR3: CASSLRSGTTNEKLFF
V: TRBV7-2; D: TRBD1; size: NA; J: TRBJ1-6; length: 17; DNA: TGTGCCAGCAGCTTAGAGGGGGGGGGACAGGGCACTTCACCCCTCCACTTT; CDR3: CASSLEGGGQGTSPLHF
V: TRBV9; D: NA; size: NA; J: TRBJ2-3; length: 15; DNA: TGTGCCAGCAGCGTACGCGGGACCCAACCAGATACGCAGTATTTT; CDR3: CASSVRGTQPDTQYF
V: TRBV6-6; D: TRBD1; size: NA; J: TRBJ1-2; length: 14; DNA: TGTGCCAGCAGTGGATCACAGGGGACTGATGGCTACACCTTC; CDR3: CASSGSQGTDGYTF
V: TRBV6-6; D: NA; size: NA; J: TRBJ2-1; length: 16; DNA: TGTGCCAGCAGCCCCGGCCAGGGGGGCACCTACAATGAGCAGTTCTTC; CDR3: CASSPGQGGTYNEQFF
V: TRBV7-2; D: NA; size: NA; J: TRBJ1-4; length: 13; DNA: TGTGCCAGCAGCAAGGACGGGAATGAAAAACTGTTTTTT; CDR3: CASSKDGNEKLFF
V: TRBV12-3/TRBV12-4; D: NA; size: NA; J: TRBJ1-2; length: 13; DNA: TGTGCCAGCAGTTTAAATACAGGGTATGGCTACACCTTC; CDR3: CASSLNTGYGYTF
V: TRBV6-1; D: NA; size: NA; J: TRBJ1-5; length: 13; DNA: TGTGCCAGCAGTGAACAGGGCAGTCAGCCCCAGCATTTT; CDR3: CASSEQGSQPQHF
V: TRBV14; D: NA; size: NA; J: TRBJ1-2; length: 14; DNA: TGTGCCAGCAGCCAAGGACAGACAACCTATGGCTACACCTTC; CDR3: CASSQGQTTYGYTF
V: TRBV5-8; D: TRBD1; size: NA; J: TRBJ2-5; length: 14; DNA: TGTGCCAGCAGCGTGTGGACAGGGCGGGAGACCCAGTACTTC; CDR3: CASSVWTGRETQYF
V: TRBV4-3; D: NA; size: few; J: TRBJ1-1; length: 14; DNA: TGCGCCAGCAGCCAAGCAAGACAGTCCACTGAAGCTTTCTTT; CDR3: CASSQARQSTEAFF
V: TRBV9; D: TRBD1; size: NA; J: TRBJ1-4; length: 17; DNA: TGTGCCAGCAGCGTTACAGGGGATGTAAGGGCTAATGAAAAACTGTTTTTT; CDR3: CASSVTGDVRANEKLFF
V: TRBV18; D: TRBD2; size: once; J: TRBJ2-7; length: 17; DNA: TGTGCCAGCTCACCACCGAGACTTAGCGGGGGATTATACGAGCAGTACTTC; CDR3: CASSPPRLSGGLYEQYF
V: TRBV7-9; D: NA; size: NA; J: TRBJ2-4; length: 17; DNA: TGTGCCAGCAGCCCCGCGCCGATTCTTAGGGCCAAAAACATTCAGTACTTC; CDR3: CASSPAPILRAKNIQYF
V: TRBV6-2/TRBV6-3; D: NA; size: NA; J: TRBJ2-3; length: 12; DNA: TGTGCCAGCAGTTACTTGGAGGCTACGCAGTATTTT; CDR3: CASSYLEATQYF
V: TRBV5-6; D: NA; size: NA; J: TRBJ1-2; length: 13; DNA: TGTGCCAGCAGCTCGTCAGGAGGGTATGGCTACACCTTC; CDR3: CASSSSGGYGYTF
V: TRBV7-2; D: NA; size: NA; J: TRBJ2-2; length: 12; DNA: TGTGCCAGCAGCTTATATGGGGGGGAGCTGTTTTTT; CDR3: CASSLYGGELFF
V: TRBV7-2; D: TRBD1; size: NA; J: TRBJ1-2; length: 14; DNA: TGTGCCAGCAGCTTAGGACAGGGGGACTATGGCTACACCTTC; CDR3: CASSLGQGDYGYTF
V: TRBV19; D: NA; size: NA; J: TRBJ1-6; length: 13; DNA: TGTGCCAGTAGTGGTCAGCTAGATTCACCCCTCCACTTT; CDR3: CASSGQLDSPLHF
V: TRBV10-1; D: NA; size: NA; J: TRBJ1-5; length: 15; DNA: TGCGCCAGCAGCGGGGGGCCCAGGGGCTTGGGGCCCCAGCATTTT; CDR3: CASSGGPRGLGPQHF
V: TRBV6-5; D: NA; size: NA; J: TRBJ1-5; length: 14; DNA: TGTGCCAGCAAACCAAGCTTCAGCAATCAGCCCCAGCATTTT; CDR3: CASKPSFSNQPQHF
V: TRBV5-6; D: NA; size: once; J: TRBJ1-2; length: 17; DNA: TGTGCCAGCAGTCTGCGGGGGGTCCATGGGGCTAACTATGGCTACACCTTC; CDR3: CASSLRGVHGANYGYTF
V: TRBV11-3; D: TRBD2; size: few; J: TRBJ2-3; length: 15; DNA: TGTGCCAGCAGCAAACTAGCGGGGGTGTCAGATACGCAGTATTTT; CDR3: CASSKLAGVSDTQYF
V: TRBV12-3/TRBV12-4; D: NA; size: NA; J: TRBJ1-1; length: 13; DNA: TGTGCCAGCAGTTTTCTAGTATACACTGAAGCTTTCTTT; CDR3: CASSFLVYTEAFF
V: TRBV2; D: NA; size: once; J: TRBJ1-6; length: 15; DNA: TGTGCCAGCAGTGAAACTGGCGGCAGGACTTCACCCCTCCACTTT; CDR3: CASSETGGRTSPLHF
V: TRBV6-4; D: TRBD1; size: NA; J: TRBJ1-5; length: 17; DNA: TGTGCCAGCGCGGGGACAGGGGTTAGTAACAGCAATCAGCCCCAGCATTTT; CDR3: CASAGTGVSNSNQPQHF
V: TRBV4-3; D: NA; size: NA; J: TRBJ2-3; length: 15; DNA: TGCGCCAGCAGCCAACGGGACTCTAGCACAGATACGCAGTATTTT; CDR3: CASSQRDSSTDTQYF
V: TRBV6-6; D: NA; size: once; J: TRBJ2-1; length: 14; DNA: TGTGCCAGCAGGCCTAGGAGCTCCTACAATGAGCAGTTCTTC; CDR3: CASRPRSSYNEQFF